These T cell receptor beta chains were read from a single sample in a study of T cell repertoires in cytomegalovirus infection. TCRdb independently ran MiXCR on the reads; one entry per CDR3 protein. The repertoire has 150,000 to 200,000 distinct CDR3 sequences, roughly 27% of them found once; the top ten carry about 31%. The source material was PBMCs. The receptors shown here come from a human donor in good health (CMV status not recorded). Some clones in this sample may be carry-over from other donors' samples. Each CDR3 is given with its conserved first and last residue. D genes are given only for firm matches. Size tells how often a clone was seen (once, few, many) or the class of an expanded clone, and some rows leave it out.

V gene	clone size	D gene	J gene	CDR3 DNA	CDR3 protein
TRBV11-2	-	-	TRBJ1-1	TGTGCCAGCAGCTTACAGGGATCCGGTGAAGCTTTCTTT	CASSLQGSGEAFF
TRBV7-3	few	-	TRBJ2-1	TGTGCCAGCAGCTTACAGGGGTACAATGAGCAGTTCTTC	CASSLQGYNEQFF
TRBV7-2	many	-	TRBJ1-2	TGTGCCAGCAGCCCGGACCTACGGGGGGGCTACACCTTC	CASSPDLRGGYTF
TRBV4-2	-	-	TRBJ1-2	TGTGCCAGCAGCCAAGAGGGGGACGGGGATAACTATGGCTACACCTTC	CASSQEGDGDNYGYTF
TRBV6-2/TRBV6-3	-	TRBD1	TRBJ1-6	TGTGCCAGCAGTCCCTCCTCGACAGGGACTTCACCCCTCCACTTT	CASSPSSTGTSPLHF
TRBV7-2	many	-	TRBJ2-7	TGTGCCAGCAGCTCCGTTTACGAGCAGTACTTC	CASSSVYEQYF
TRBV7-6	many	-	TRBJ1-4	TGTGCCAGCAGCTTAAGGGCGGCGTCCGGGAGGAATGAAAAACTGTTTTTT	CASSLRAASGRNEKLFF
TRBV2	few	TRBD2	TRBJ2-1	TGTGCCAGCAGTCCTTCTAGCGGCAACTACAATGAGCAGTTCTTC	CASSPSSGNYNEQFF
TRBV7-9	many	TRBD1	TRBJ1-3	TGTGCCAGCAGCGAACCCAAGACGGACAGGGGTTACACCATATATTTT	CASSEPKTDRGYTIYF
TRBV7-2	many	-	TRBJ1-2	TGTGCCAGCAGCTTGACAGACAACTATGGCTACACCTTC	CASSLTDNYGYTF
TRBV7-8	many	-	TRBJ1-6	TGTGCCAGCAGCTTAGTAAGGGACCATAATTCACCCCTCCACTTT	CASSLVRDHNSPLHF
TRBV9	-	TRBD1	TRBJ1-1	TGTGCCAGCAGCGGCCGGGACAGGGGTAGGGGAACGACTGAAGCTTTCTTT	CASSGRDRGRGTTEAFF
TRBV7-9	few	-	TRBJ1-3	TGTGCCAGCAGCTTCGCTTTATTGGGAGACACCATATATTTT	CASSFALLGDTIYF
TRBV6-1	-	TRBD1	TRBJ1-1	TGTGCCAGCACCACCGGCAGGGGGAGGAGGAACACTGAAGCTTTCTTT	CASTTGRGRRNTEAFF
TRBV29-1	-	-	TRBJ1-2	TGCAGCGTTGAGGGGGGGTACTATGGCTACACCTTC	CSVEGGYYGYTF
TRBV7-2	-	-	TRBJ2-1	TGTGCCAGCAGCTTACGCGCAGGGGGGGAGCAGTTCTTC	CASSLRAGGEQFF
TRBV6-1	few	-	TRBJ2-5	TGTGCCAGCAGCCCACAGGGAGCGGAGACCCAGTACTTC	CASSPQGAETQYF
TRBV6-6	-	-	TRBJ1-2	TGTGCCAGCAGTTATCGGATGGGGGAAGTAAACTATGGCTACACCTTC	CASSYRMGEVNYGYTF
TRBV5-6	-	-	TRBJ2-7	TGTGCCAGCAGCCACCGGGACCGCTCCTACGAGCAGTACTTC	CASSHRDRSYEQYF
TRBV7-9	-	-	TRBJ2-7	TGTGCCAGCAGCTTAGATCATGGCGGCGAGCAGTACTTC	CASSLDHGGEQYF
TRBV20-1	-	-	TRBJ2-3	TGCAGTGCTAGATCCCAGGGGGGAACGGGCACAGATACGCAGTATTTT	CSARSQGGTGTDTQYF
TRBV7-2	-	-	TRBJ1-2	TGTGCCAGTAGCTTATCTCCAGGGGATGGCTACATCTTC	CASSLSPGDGYIF
TRBV5-1	few	-	TRBJ2-7	TGCGCCAGCAGCTTGTCCGCGGACAACGAGCAGTACTTC	CASSLSADNEQYF
TRBV12-3/TRBV12-4	-	-	TRBJ1-6	TGTGCCAGCAGACAAGGACAGTATGGCTCACCCCTCCACTTT	CASRQGQYGSPLHF
TRBV12-3/TRBV12-4	-	-	TRBJ2-2	TGTGCTAATGCCAGGGGAACTCTCGGGGAGCTGTTTTTT	CANARGTLGELFF
TRBV7-2	few	TRBD1	TRBJ2-1	TGTGCCAGCAGCACGGACAGGGGAAGCCACAATGAGCAGTTCTTC	CASSTDRGSHNEQFF
TRBV6-5	-	-	TRBJ2-7	TGTGCCAGCAGTGGAGGGAACCAAGCCTACGAGCAGTACTTC	CASSGGNQAYEQYF
TRBV7-9	many	TRBD1	TRBJ2-7	TGTGCCAGCAGACCAGACAGGGGAATCGGCGAGCAGTACTTC	CASRPDRGIGEQYF
TRBV15	-	-	TRBJ1-6	TGTGCCACCCAGGGGCCTGATTCACCCCTCCACTTT	CATQGPDSPLHF
TRBV19	few	-	TRBJ2-2	TGTGCCAGTAGATCAACAGGGCGAATCGGGGAGCTGTTTTTT	CASRSTGRIGELFF
TRBV19	few	-	TRBJ1-1	TGTGCCAGTAGTCCTGGGACCTTCAAGAACACTGAAGCTTTCTTT	CASSPGTFKNTEAFF